The present entry profiles one T cell receptor beta chain with its context. What it binds is unknown. CDR3 size: 14 residues. V gave up 7 bases and J gave up 6 bases; unmatched junction bases: 3. Per the germline V gene, CDR1 is SGHKS and CDR2 is YYEKEE (reference sequence). The treatment: some 20 received Ad26.COV2.S at low or high dose, single or two shots; roughly 5 received placebo; per-sample allocation not given. Samples analyzed were those drawn on day 63 after the first vaccine or placebo injection. An 18-55-year-old adult in Boston served as donor. The repertoire was sequenced with immunoSEQ multiplex PCR; TCRdb's copy has only in-frame clones and lacks some. Of roughly 300,000 clones in the sample, around 88% are singletons; the top ten hold 5%. The data were taken from a study of Ad26.COV2.S vaccination and SARS-CoV-2 variants. For the study at large: Ad26.COV2.S arm of COV1001 included the donor. The study gave Ad26.COV2.S intramuscularly, once or twice 56 days apart.

Overall study results and limits: After vaccination, substantial breadth of spike-specific CD8+ and CD4+ responses was reported.

This TCR was recovered from a person aged 18-65 years who received the Ad26.COV2.S COVID-19 vaccine or a placebo. The chain couples TRBV5-5 to TRBJ1-6, with TRBD1 matching over 11 bases. Source: peripheral blood, taken in a trial of Ad26.COV2.S vaccine versus placebo. The DNA for the CDR3 is TGTGCCAGCGGACAGGGGGCGAGTAATTCACCCCTCCACTTT. This gives the protein CASGQGASNSPLHF.